These T cell receptor beta chains were read from a single sample in a study of blood T cells in healthy people across ages. TCRdb re-derived calls from the 5' RACE reads in MiXCR, one entry per CDR3 protein. The sample includes some 700,000 distinct CDR3 sequences, 22% seen only once; the top ten take about 20%. Sequencing was done on a sample of blood. The receptors here all came from a man aged 70-80 years in good health. Both conserved end residues are part of each CDR3. The order of the fields is V gene, clone size, J gene, D gene, CDR3 DNA, CDR3 protein. A D gene is named only where the DNA matches it firmly. Expanded clones get a size class; other rows say once, few or many, or leave the size out.

>TRBV7-9|NA|TRBJ2-3|NA
TGTGCCAGCACCCCGGGCGGGATTTTCACAGATACGCAGTATTTT
CASTPGGIFTDTQYF
>TRBV12-3/TRBV12-4|NA|TRBJ2-1|TRBD2
TGTGCCGGCAGAGTGCGGGGGGATGAGCAGTTCTTC
CAGRVRGDEQFF
>TRBV5-1|few|TRBJ2-3|NA
TGCGCCAGCAGCTTGCGGTTGGGCACGCAGTATTTT
CASSLRLGTQYF
>TRBV7-2|many|TRBJ2-1|TRBD1
TGTGCCAGCAGCCCTGGGACAGGGGCGTACAATGAGCAGTTCTTC
CASSPGTGAYNEQFF
>TRBV12-3/TRBV12-4|many|TRBJ2-1|NA
TGTGCCAGCAGTCTGAGCAAAGTGGGTGAGCAGTTCTTC
CASSLSKVGEQFF
>TRBV19|NA|TRBJ2-7|NA
TGTGCCAGTAAGGGAACAGCCCAGAACGAGCAGTACTTC
CASKGTAQNEQYF
>TRBV12-3/TRBV12-4|many|TRBJ2-3|TRBD2
TGTGCCAGCAGCTTTTCCGGGGGGGCAGATACGCAGTATTTT
CASSFSGGADTQYF
>TRBV2|NA|TRBJ1-1|NA
TGTGCCAGCAGACTCACCCGGACAGCGAACACTGAAGCTTTCTTT
CASRLTRTANTEAFF
>TRBV18|NA|TRBJ2-3|NA
TGTGCCAGCTCACCCCGTACCACAGATACGCAGTATTTT
CASSPRTTDTQYF
>TRBV11-2|NA|TRBJ2-5|NA
TGTGCCAGCAGCGGAGCCAGCCAAGAGACCCAGTACTTC
CASSGASQETQYF
>TRBV28|NA|TRBJ2-7|NA
TGTGCCAGCAGCACGGGACGGATTTCCTACGAGCAGTACTTC
CASSTGRISYEQYF
>TRBV7-3|NA|TRBJ2-1|TRBD2
TGTGCCAACAGCCCACTAGCGGGAGCCTACAATGAGCAGTTCTTC
CANSPLAGAYNEQFF
>TRBV3-1|few|TRBJ2-5|TRBD2
TGTGCCAGCAGCCCCTTACTAGCGGGGGGTCATGAGACCCAGTACTTC
CASSPLLAGGHETQYF
>TRBV20-1|NA|TRBJ2-3|NA
TGCAGTGCCACCGGGGTTGGGGATACGCAGTATTTT
CSATGVGDTQYF
>TRBV29-1|NA|TRBJ1-4|NA
TGCAGCGCAACATATACGACAGGACCCGTCGCAACTAATGAAAAACTGTTTTTT
CSATYTTGPVATNEKLFF
>TRBV7-8|many|TRBJ1-2|NA
TGTGCCAGCAGCAAGGGACCCCCCTACACCTTC
CASSKGPPYTF